This TCR beta chain emerged from a study of response to subunit inactivated influenza vaccine. General observations from the study: After each seasonal influenza vaccination, few new T cells are recruited, the authors suggested.

In regard to this clonotype: Its specificity is not known.

Unmatched junction bases numbered 8, after V lost 3 bases and J lost 8 bases. The CDR3 has 14 residues. Germline V gene lookup returns CDR1 SQVTM and CDR2 ANQGSEA. TCRdb recomputed calls from the RT-PCR reads with MiXCR, one row per CDR3 protein. The table shows around 750,000 distinct CDR3 sequences, with approximately 22% occurring only once. The sequence derives from a man aged 50-59 years who received an inactivated influenza vaccine. This sequence joins TRBV29-1 and TRBJ2-1; 9 bases are a match to TRBD2. The source was PBMCs from blood, collected approximately 5 days after vaccination. As DNA, the CDR3 is TGCAGCGTTGATCCGGTAGCGGGAGACCATGAGCAGTTCTTC. Its translation is CSVDPVAGDHEQFF.